The 14 T cell receptor beta chains below were found in one sample sequenced in a study of T cells after posttransplantation cyclophosphamide. The data were produced by immunoSEQ multiplex PCR, yet TCRdb's version contains in-frame clones alone and is incomplete. The sample shows 45,000 to 60,000 clones, almost 95% of them seen only once. The sequenced sample consisted of PBMCs. The receptor source for this set is a woman aged 50 to 65 in good health and a related stem cell transplant donor.

This chain joins TRBV30 and TRBJ2-2; D unresolved. The germline V gene encodes CDR1 GTSNPN and CDR2 SVGIG (reference sequence). The CDR3 sequence is 15 residues long. V was cut by 4 bases and J by 2 bases, with 14 bases left in between. The CDR3 spells CAWTPLRGNTGELFF. CDR3 DNA: TGTGCCTGGACCCCCCTTCGCGGCAACACCGGGGAGCTGTTTTTT.

The V and J genes are TRBV11-2 and TRBJ2-1, with TRBD2 as a possible D gene (7 bases). Trimming removed 0 bases at V and 8 bases at J, with 14 bases between. CDR1 is SGHAT and CDR2 is FQNNGV in the germline V gene. This CDR3 comprises 15 residues. In nucleotides, the CDR3 is TGTGCCAGCAGCTTAGAGGTGGGGGGGCGTGATGAGCAGTTCTTC. Amino acid sequence: CASSLEVGGRDEQFF.

The J gene is TRBJ1-1, the V gene TRBV6-1; D is unresolved. The V gene's germline CDR1 is MNHNS and CDR2 SASEGT. CDR3 length: 12 residues. V was trimmed by 4 bases and J by 11 bases, leaving 14 bases between them. CDR3 in amino acids: CASSAIGGEAFF. The CDR3 DNA is TGTGCCAGCAGTGCCATAGGAGGAGAGGCTTTCTTT.

This clone was detected only a few times. V and J are TRBV6-1 and TRBJ2-1; maybe TRBD1 (6 bases). Trimming removed 1 base from V and 9 bases from J, with 16 bases in between. CDR1 MNHNS and CDR2 SASEGT come from the germline V gene. CDR3 length equals 15 residues. The CDR3 sequence is CASSEGTAGYGEQFF. The CDR3 DNA sequence: TGTGCCAGCAGTGAAGGGACAGCTGGGTACGGTGAGCAGTTCTTC.

The chain couples TRBV5-1 to TRBJ2-5; 11 bases map to TRBD2. The J call is in doubt because the DNA end fits TRBJ2-7 better. The CDR3 length is 15 residues. Germline loops: CDR1 SGHRS, CDR2 YFSETQ. CDR3 protein: CASSLVLAGGDEQYF. Written as DNA, the CDR3 is TGCGCCAGCAGCTTGGTTCTAGCGGGAGGCGACGAGCAGTACTTC.

This rearrangement joins TRBV19 to TRBJ2-7; 7 bases agree with TRBD1. Trimming at V came to 9 bases and at J to 2 bases, leaving 4 bases not matched to a gene. Germline assignment: CDR1 LNHDA and CDR2 SQIVND (reference sequence). The CDR3 runs 12 residues. As DNA, the CDR3 is TGTGCCAGCCGGGACAGAGCCTACGAGCAGTACTTC. Protein product: CASRDRAYEQYF.

The chain has TRBV28 and TRBJ1-5, with D uncertain. CDR3 size: 15 residues. V was trimmed by 5 bases and J by 0 bases, leaving 11 bases between them. CDR1 is MDHEN and CDR2 is SYDVKM in the germline V gene. As DNA, the CDR3 is TGTGCCAGCAGTCCCAGTTACAATAGCAATCAGCCCCAGCATTTT. As protein: CASSPSYNSNQPQHF.

V and J are TRBV5-4 and TRBJ2-1; D not certain. Germline V lookup: CDR1 SGHNT, CDR2 YYREEE (reference sequence). The V gene lost 0 bases and the J gene lost 6 bases, with 10 bases spanning the gap. The CDR3 is 14 residues long. The CDR3 bases are TGTGCCAGCAGCTTGGAGCAGGTTTCCAATGAGCAGTTCTTC. Translated, it gives CASSLEQVSNEQFF. The entire variable domain, with the rest obtained from reference TRBV5-4 and TRBJ2-1, is as follows: ETGVTQSPTHLIKTRGQQVTLRCSSQSGHNTVSWYQQALGQGPQFIFQYYREEENGRGNFPPRFSGLQFPNYSSELNVNALELDDSALYLCASSLEQVSNEQFFGPGTRLTVL.

The CDR3 nucleotides are TGTGCCACCAGCTGGAGGCCCCAGGGACAGACGAAACCGGATCTGTTTTTT. Its translation is CATSWRPQGQTKPDLFF. V usage is TRBV15 and J usage is TRBJ1-4, with TRBD1 matching over 7 bases. This CDR3 is built from 17 residues. The trim removed 5 bases at V and 14 bases at J, leaving 23 bases unmatched. Per germline, CDR1 LNHNV and CDR2 YYDKDF (reference sequence). Complete variable domain (other parts from reference TRBV15 and TRBJ1-4): DAMVIQNPRYQVTQFGKPVTLSCSQTLNHNVMYWYQQKSSQAPKLLFHYYDKDFNNEADTPDNFQSRRPNTSFCFLDIRSPGLGDTAMYLCATSWRPQGQTKPDLFFGSGTQLSVL.

This chain links TRBV18 with TRBJ2-7; tentative D call: TRBD2 (6 bases). V lost 5 bases to trimming and J lost 4 bases, with 15 bases between them. CDR3 size: 14 residues. CDR1 and CDR2 (germline): KGHSH, LQKENI. CDR3 nucleotides: TGTGCCAGCTCAGGGTGGGAGGCGGAATACGAGCAGTACTTC. Its protein is CASSGWEAEYEQYF.

This rearrangement joins TRBV5-6 to TRBJ2-1, with 8 bases aligning to TRBD2. J was trimmed by 8 bases and V by 2 bases; bases with no gene match: 9. CDR3 length: 15 amino acids. Germline values: CDR1 SGHDT, CDR2 YYEEEE. CDR3 nucleotides: TGTGCCAGCAGCTTACTAAGCGGGAGCGGGGATGAGCAGTTCTTC. Translation: CASSLLSGSGDEQFF.

V is TRBV27 and J is TRBJ2-1; 8 positions agree with TRBD2. V lost 0 bases, J lost 4 bases, and 11 bases stayed unmatched. The germline gives CDR1 MNHEY, CDR2 SMNVEV (reference sequence). The CDR3 has 18 amino acids. The CDR3 DNA is TGTGCCAGCAGTTTATCAGGACTAGCCCCTTTCTTTTACAATGAGCAGTTCTTC. Translation: CASSLSGLAPFFYNEQFF.

The V and J genes are TRBV2 and TRBJ1-6; D gene unclear. The V end lost 8 bases, the J end lost 0 bases, and 11 bases lay between the germline ends. In germline, CDR1 is SNHLY, CDR2 FYNNEI. The CDR3 loop spans 15 amino acids. CDR3 bases: TGTGCCAGCCTCCGAGCGAGCTCCTATAATTCACCCCTCCACTTT. Protein: CASLRASSYNSPLHF.

V gene TRBV19 combines with J gene TRBJ1-5, with 12 nucleotides matching TRBD1. From germline, CDR1 is LNHDA and CDR2 SQIVND (reference sequence). CDR3 length equals 14 residues. V lost 10 bases to trimming and J lost 7 bases; unmatched junction nucleotides: 8. The CDR3 nucleotides read TGTGCCACCGGGACAGGGGGCTCTTGGCAGCCCCAGCATTTT. Its translation: CATGTGGSWQPQHF.